The rows below give T cell receptor beta chains drawn from one sample of a study of T cells after yellow fever vaccination. Using its own MiXCR run on the 5' RACE reads, TCRdb lists one record per CDR3 protein. The top ten clones hold approximately 0.84% of a sample with around 250,000 distinct CDR3 sequences, 6.9% of them seen once. The sample here was CD4+ T cells sorted from PBMCs, taken 15 days after the yellow fever booster vaccination. All receptors derive from a man younger than 45 who received the YFV17D yellow fever vaccine. The CDR3 runs from the conserved cysteine through the conserved F or W. The order of the fields is clone size, V gene, J gene, D gene, CDR3 DNA, CDR3 protein. A D gene is named only where the DNA matches it firmly. Some rows mark clone size as missing; the rest say once, few, many or name a class of expanded clone.

many	TRBV7-2	TRBJ2-7	NA	TGTGCCAGCAGCTTGAGACGGGACGGATACTACGAGCAGTACTTC	CASSLRRDGYYEQYF
many	TRBV5-6	TRBJ2-7	NA	TGTGCCAGCAGCTTCTCCGCGGGGACGGCCTACGAGCAGTACTTC	CASSFSAGTAYEQYF
once	TRBV6-2/TRBV6-3	TRBJ2-7	NA	TGTGCCAGCAGTATAGTGGCGGCGGAGCAGTACTTC	CASSIVAAEQYF
NA	TRBV10-3	TRBJ1-2	TRBD1	TGTGCCATCAGTGCAAGACCGGGACAGGCCGCCTATGGCTACACCTTC	CAISARPGQAAYGYTF
many	TRBV7-2	TRBJ2-5	TRBD2	TGTGCCAGCAGCCAGACTAGCGGAGGAGAGACCCAGTACTTC	CASSQTSGGETQYF
many	TRBV5-1	TRBJ1-2	NA	TGCGCCAGCAGCTATGGGTCCTATGGCTACACCTTC	CASSYGSYGYTF
many	TRBV5-1	TRBJ2-1	TRBD2	TGCGCCAGCAGCCCCGAGCGGGGAAATCAGTTCTTC	CASSPERGNQFF
few	TRBV7-9	TRBJ2-7	NA	TGTGCCAGCAGCGCCGGGACATACTACGAGCAGTACTTC	CASSAGTYYEQYF
many	TRBV5-1	TRBJ2-1	TRBD2	TGCGCCAGCAGCTTGGGTAACTACCTGGGGACTAGTTACTACAATGAGCAGTTCTTC	CASSLGNYLGTSYYNEQFF
many	TRBV29-1	TRBJ2-3	NA	TGCAGCGTTGTCGGCCCTGCTAGCACAGATACGCAGTATTTT	CSVVGPASTDTQYF
few	TRBV9	TRBJ2-1	TRBD2	TGTGCCAGCAGCGTAGCACTCGGGAGGACCCACAATGAGCAGTTCTTC	CASSVALGRTHNEQFF
many	TRBV20-1	TRBJ2-3	TRBD1	TGCAGTGCAAAGGTCCAGGGGGCAGATACGCAGTATTTT	CSAKVQGADTQYF
NA	TRBV18	TRBJ2-5	NA	TGTGCCAGCTCATCGACTAGGAACCAAGAGACCCAGTACTTC	CASSSTRNQETQYF
few	TRBV29-1	TRBJ2-1	NA	TGCAGCGTTGAAGGGGGGCCCCGCAATGAGCAGTTCTTC	CSVEGGPRNEQFF
many	TRBV5-1	TRBJ2-2	NA	TGCGCCAGCACCCCCTCTATGGGTGGCGGGGAGCTGTTTTTT	CASTPSMGGGELFF
few	TRBV18	TRBJ2-1	NA	TGTGCCAGCCCCAGAGATAGGGCCGACAATGAGCAGTTCTTC	CASPRDRADNEQFF
many	TRBV10-3	TRBJ2-2	NA	TGTGCCCACACTGGGACCCAGGGCGGGGAGCTGTTTTTT	CAHTGTQGGELFF
few	TRBV28	TRBJ2-3	TRBD2	TGTGCCAGCAGTTTAGGCGGGGGGCTTCTAGATACGCAGTATTTT	CASSLGGGLLDTQYF
few	TRBV7-2	TRBJ2-7	NA	TGTGCCAGCAGCTTAGCGGGAGGCAATCAGTACTTC	CASSLAGGNQYF
NA	TRBV7-3	TRBJ2-2	NA	TGTGCCAGCAGCTTATTCGATAAATCGGGCACCGGGGAGCTGTTTTTT	CASSLFDKSGTGELFF
NA	TRBV4-2	TRBJ2-5	NA	TGTGCCAGCAGCCAAGGTTTCGAGACCCAGTACTTC	CASSQGFETQYF
NA	TRBV5-1	TRBJ1-4	NA	TGCGCCAGCAGCTTTGGGACGCTCGCAACTAATGAAAAACTGTTTTTT	CASSFGTLATNEKLFF
few	TRBV20-1	TRBJ1-1	NA	TGCAGTGCTAGTAATTCCGACACTGAAGCTTTCTTT	CSASNSDTEAFF
many	TRBV7-2	TRBJ2-3	TRBD2	TGTGCCAGCAGTGGACTAGCGAGTAGCACAGATACGCAGTATTTT	CASSGLASSTDTQYF
few	TRBV5-1	TRBJ2-7	NA	TGCGCCAGCAGCTGGACCGGGACCGATACCTACGAGCAGTACTTC	CASSWTGTDTYEQYF
NA	TRBV20-1	TRBJ2-4	TRBD2	TGCAGTGCTCCGGGGGGGACAAACATTCAGTACTTC	CSAPGGTNIQYF
NA	TRBV24-1	TRBJ2-7	TRBD2	TGTGCCACTCAGCGGGAGTCTTTCCGCGAGCAGTACTTC	CATQRESFREQYF
NA	TRBV6-5	TRBJ1-1	NA	TGTGCCAGCAGTTACTCGAGGGACACTGAAGCTTTCTTT	CASSYSRDTEAFF
NA	TRBV7-2	TRBJ2-7	NA	TGTGCCAGCAGCTTAGCCCCTACCCCGGGGGAGCAGTACTTC	CASSLAPTPGEQYF
many	TRBV15	TRBJ2-3	NA	TGTGCCACCAGCAAAGTTACAGATACGCAGTATTTT	CATSKVTDTQYF
NA	TRBV25-1	TRBJ1-2	NA	TGTGCCAGCAGTGAAAAGCGAAAAGGATATGGCTACACCTTC	CASSEKRKGYGYTF
many	TRBV30	TRBJ2-1	TRBD2	TGTGCCTGGGGGGGTAGCGGGAGATACAATGAGCAGTTCTTC	CAWGGSGRYNEQFF
NA	TRBV7-9	TRBJ1-1	NA	TGTGCCAGCAGCTTATATACTATGAACACTGAAGCTTTCTTT	CASSLYTMNTEAFF
few	TRBV18	TRBJ2-7	TRBD1	TGTGCCAGCTCACCACCCAGGGGGACAGGCGACGAGCAGTACTTC	CASSPPRGTGDEQYF
many	TRBV4-3	TRBJ2-1	NA	TGCGCCAGCAGCCTCGCCGGGGCCTCCTACAATGAGCAGTTCTTC	CASSLAGASYNEQFF
many	TRBV28	TRBJ2-7	NA	TGTGCCAGCAGTCGGACAGCCTACGAGCAGTACTTC	CASSRTAYEQYF
few	TRBV20-1	TRBJ2-3	TRBD1	TGCAGTGCGAAGGGGACAGGCACAGATACGCAGTATTTT	CSAKGTGTDTQYF
NA	TRBV5-1	TRBJ2-5	NA	TGCGCCAGCAGCTTGGCCATGGGTGAGGAGACCCAGTACTTC	CASSLAMGEETQYF
NA	TRBV3-1	TRBJ1-1	NA	TGTGCCAGCAGCCGCGGACAGTGGGCTGAAGCTTTCTTT	CASSRGQWAEAFF
NA	TRBV7-2	TRBJ2-1	NA	TGTGCCAGCGCCTCGAGGGGGACTATGAGTGAGCAGTTCTTC	CASASRGTMSEQFF
few	TRBV5-1	TRBJ1-2	NA	TGCGCCAGCAGCTTGGAGGGTCGGGGGTATGGCTACACCTTC	CASSLEGRGYGYTF
many	TRBV28	TRBJ1-1	NA	TGTGCCAGCAGTTTGAGGGGTACTGAAGCTTTCTTT	CASSLRGTEAFF
many	TRBV25-1	TRBJ2-4	TRBD2	TGTGCCAGCAGTGAAGGGGTAGCGGGGTACAAAAACATTCAGTACTTC	CASSEGVAGYKNIQYF
many	TRBV9	TRBJ1-1	NA	TGTGCCAGCAGCGCCAACAGGGATTTCCGCACTGAAGCTTTCTTT	CASSANRDFRTEAFF
many	TRBV2	TRBJ2-3	TRBD2	TGTGCCAGCAGTGTCCGCGGACTAGCGGGAGTGGCAGATACGCAGTATTTT	CASSVRGLAGVADTQYF
NA	TRBV19	TRBJ1-4	NA	TGTGCCAGTAAACCCGGGGAGCCTAATGAAAAACTGTTTTTT	CASKPGEPNEKLFF
NA	TRBV7-2	TRBJ2-3	TRBD1	TGTGCCAGCAACAGGGGGACAGATACGCAGTATTTT	CASNRGTDTQYF
few	TRBV5-4	TRBJ2-7	TRBD2	TGTGCCAGCAGCCTAGGGACTAGCGGAGGACCGCTCTTCGAGCAGTACTTC	CASSLGTSGGPLFEQYF
NA	TRBV4-3	TRBJ1-6	NA	TGCGCCAGCAGCTCAGCGGTGGTAGGAGGCATGTCACCCCTCCACTTT	CASSSAVVGGMSPLHF